The clone carrying this T cell receptor (beta chain) was recorded only once. No antigen is known for it. This sample was taken from a study of CD4+ T cells in melanoma. Study outcomes and limitations: Reportedly, melanoma neoantigen-specific CD4+ T cells showed varied differentiation states. CD8+ T cell, macrophage and B cell function reportedly correlated with neoantigen-specific CD4+ T cells.

This CDR3 region has 16 residues. Looked up from germline, CDR1 is SGHTA and CDR2 is FQGNSA. V lost 0 bases to trimming and J lost 8 bases; unmatched junction nucleotides: 7. Clones were read by immunoSEQ multiplex PCR, and TCRdb kept only the in-frame ones, dropping some. This table has about 110,000 clones, about 90% appearing once. Sequencing was done on a sample of peripheral blood. This clonotype was sampled from a human donor with melanoma. The rearrangement links TRBV7-2 to TRBJ1-2; TRBD1 matches at 12 bases. CDR3 in DNA: TGTGCCAGCAGCTTAGCCCCGGGACAGGGGGCGGGAGGCTACACCTTC. It codes for CASSLAPGQGAGGYTF. Together with reference TRBV7-2 and TRBJ1-2, the CDR3 gives the full variable domain: GAGVSQSPSNKVTEKGKDVELRCDPISGHTALYWYRQSLGQGLEFLIYFQGNSAPDKSGLPSDRFSAERTGGSVSTLTIQRTQQEDSAVYLCASSLAPGQGAGGYTFGSGTRLTVV.